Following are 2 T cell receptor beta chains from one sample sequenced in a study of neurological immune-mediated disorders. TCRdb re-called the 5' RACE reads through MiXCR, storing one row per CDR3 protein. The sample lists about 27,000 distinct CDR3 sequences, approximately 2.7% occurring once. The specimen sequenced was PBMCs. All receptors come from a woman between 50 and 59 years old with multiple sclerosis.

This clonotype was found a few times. DNA of the CDR3: TGCAGCGTTTCGATAGGGGGCGTGACCGGGGAGCTGTTTTTT. Its translation: CSVSIGGVTGELFF. The genes are TRBV29-1 and TRBJ2-2, with 7 bases that match TRBD1. There are 14 residues in the CDR3. CDR1 is SQVTM, CDR2 ANQGSEA, per germline. The junction had 8 bases not matched to a gene; V was cut back by 5 bases and J by 5 bases.

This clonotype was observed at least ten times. The CDR3 sequence is CASSLALQGAEAFF. The DNA for the CDR3 is TGTGCCAGCAGCTTAGCACTACAGGGGGCTGAAGCTTTCTTT. The J gene is TRBJ1-1, the V gene TRBV7-2, with 8 positions matching TRBD1. Germline assignment: CDR1 SGHTA and CDR2 FQGNSA. After removal of 0 bases from V and 6 bases from J, the junction contained 3 bases not matched to a gene. This CDR3 has 14 amino acids.